Included here is one T cell receptor beta chain sequence, with context. Which antigen it targets is not known. With a much larger clone just one base away, this may be a read error. Stable Graves' hyperthyroidism was defined as the absence of progression to ophthalmopathy over 18 months of follow-up. Hyperthyroidism patients were newly diagnosed, had a disease duration of under 2 months, and were aged 18 to 65 years. The study excluded patients with uncontrolled infections, other autoimmune diseases, pregnancy or lactation. Diagnoses were based on clinical symptoms, serum thyroxine and TRAb, thyroid ultrasound and orbital computed tomography. PBMCs were separated from under 12 ml of fresh peripheral blood using Ficoll-Paque density gradient centrifugation. Total RNA was extracted with Trizol reagent, and quality was checked on an Agilent 2100 Bioanalyzer. V is trimmed back by 4 bases and J by 2 bases, and the junction contains 12 bases that no gene match accounts for. As encoded in the germline V gene, CDR1 is SGHTA while CDR2 is FQGTGA. There are 17 amino acids in the CDR3, from cysteine to phenylalanine inclusive. The CDR3 DNA has 51 bases and is translated from base 1.

The TCR beta CDR3 regions were amplified from RNA transcripts. The first round of RT-PCR for the TCR CDR3 was performed with the HTBI primer set and the Qiagen OneStep RT-PCR kit. A second multiplex PCR round built the libraries, followed by size selection and purification. The libraries were sequenced on an Illumina HiSeq2000 using paired-end 100 bp reads. The paper's processing steps were these. SOAPnuke was used to process the raw data, with reads discarded if the reads contained adapters or uncalled bases, had a mean Phred below 15, or lacked an exact constant-primer or identifier match. COPE v1.2.5 was used to merge the high-quality paired reads, and each unique nucleotide sequence was defined as a clonotype. MiTCR v1.1 was used to align the clonotypes against IMGT TRBV, TRBD and TRBJ reference segments. The analysis was restricted to V-J combinations with a frequency above 0.0001, which together covered approximately 99% of the repertoires. The TCS score was defined as the ratio of F50 (clonal expansion) to E x V (chaos), calculated using BLOSUM62-based TCRdist between CDR3 peptides within each V-J. Welch's t-statistics and random forest reduced approximately 520 V-J features to under 15, which were used in a naive Bayes classifier (R e1071). TCRdb reran the public reads through fastp at Q25 and MiXCR, keeping productive beta chains. Rows with one shared CDR3 protein collapse into an entry with the most common genes and DNA. The V and J calls follow TCRdb's processing rather than the paper's. Present in this sample are more than 550,000 distinct CDR3 sequences, approximately 15% of which were seen just once. Less than 20% of the sample lies in the top ten.

This sample is drawn from a study of T cells in Graves' hyperthyroidism and ophthalmopathy (dated 2019 in TCRdb). With respect to the entire study: Peripheral blood was sampled at the time of initial diagnosis, prior to any treatment. TCR V-J signatures able to tell the groups apart were searched for in a discovery cohort of 90 to 100 patients, of whom around 43 had Graves' ophthalmopathy and 55 to 60 had stable Graves' hyperthyroidism. Whether ophthalmopathy could be predicted prospectively was tested in an independent validation cohort made up of 18 to 20 hyperthyroidism patients plus 17 patients who later progressed to ophthalmopathy. For training and testing, the roughly 97 patients in the discovery cohort were randomly divided in a 7:3 ratio. In more than 5 Graves' hyperthyroidism patients, the study also compared T-cell repertoires from thyroid tissue with T-cell repertoires from blood. Following sampling, methimazole starting at 30 mg daily was given to hyperthyroidism patients, and high-dose intravenous methylprednisolone was given to ophthalmopathy patients. The paper describes TCR Vbeta CDR3 sequencing of 120 to 150 peripheral blood samples, made up of some 42 ophthalmopathy patients, approximately 76 hyperthyroidism patients and some 17 progressor patients. Paper-wide results and their limitations: Ophthalmopathy was separated from stable hyperthyroidism by a 13 V-J signature model, with around 88% sensitivity and approximately 81% specificity obtained in cross-validation and 80%/75% obtained in testing. In validation, the model predicted progression to ophthalmopathy a median of roughly six months before onset, with over 60% sensitivity and 72.22% specificity. No statistical method was used to set the sample size in advance, and investigators knew the group allocation. Most expanded thyroid clonotypes (frequency above 0.001) were also found in blood, which suggests that blood repertoires may mirror thyroid immune responses.

The sequence derives from a man aged 50 to 59 with Graves' hyperthyroidism. Sequencing input: blood. This receptor chain uses TRBV7-3 and TRBJ2-7; 9 bases in the junction line up with TRBD2. The CDR3 amino acid sequence is: CASSYPGLADRAYEQYF. At the DNA level, the sequence is TGTGCCAGCAGCTACCCGGGACTAGCAGATAGAGCCTACGAGCAGTACTTC.